A single sample gave rise to the 26 T cell receptor beta chains below, sequenced in a study of CD8 T cells in Susac syndrome. Random hexamers served to reverse transcribe roughly 0.45 to 1 ug RNA. Via MiXCR, TCRdb re-called the immunoSEQ multiplex PCR reads, giving one row per CDR3 protein. The sample includes about 83,000 distinct CDR3 sequences, roughly 95% of them seen just once. Sequences were obtained from CD8+ T cells from PBMCs. The receptors come from a human donor with Susac syndrome.

J is TRBJ1-2 and V is TRBV20-1; D unresolved. Trimming cost V 1 base and J 4 bases, with 7 bases left between them. CDR1 DFQATT and CDR2 SNEGSKA come from the germline V gene (reference sequence). The CDR3 is made up of 12 amino acids. CDR3 in DNA: TGCAGTGCTAGAGTTGGCCTCTATGGCTACACCTTC. Translation gives CSARVGLYGYTF.

This clonotype was seen only once. CDR3 DNA sequence: TGCGCCAGCAGCCAAGATAGGGGTGCAGGGGGAGAGACCCAGTACTTC. This translates into CASSQDRGAGGETQYF. The chain couples TRBV4-3 to TRBJ2-5, with 7 bases fitting TRBD1. In germline, CDR1 is LGHNA, CDR2 YSLEER. This CDR3 region has 16 residues. J lost 4 bases, V lost 0 bases, and 8 bases had no gene match.

This chain uses TRBV14 with TRBJ2-1; 9 bases agree with TRBD2. This CDR3 spans 16 amino acids. The trim removed 6 bases at V and 2 bases at J, leaving 8 bases unmatched. Germline CDR1 reads SGHDN; CDR2 reads FVKESK. CDR3 protein: CASSLLAGLAYNEQFF. As DNA, the CDR3 is TGTGCCAGCAGTCTTCTAGCGGGACTAGCCTACAATGAGCAGTTCTTC.

The chain is built from TRBV5-1 and TRBJ1-1; 10 bases are a match to TRBD1. Trimming at V came to 0 bases and at J to 7 bases, leaving 6 bases not matched to a gene. Germline V CDR1 and CDR2: SGHRS, YFSETQ. This CDR3 region has 15 residues. CDR3 DNA sequence: TGCGCCAGCAGCTTGGGACAGGGGGCGGCTGGTGAAGCTTTCTTT. Translation: CASSLGQGAAGEAFF.

V and J are TRBV5-6 and TRBJ2-3; D is uncertain. With 0 bases removed from V and 8 bases from J, the gap between germline ends came to 4 bases. Germline CDR1 and CDR2: SGHDT and YYEEEE. The CDR3 covers 11 residues. The CDR3: CASSLGFTQYF. The CDR3 DNA is TGTGCCAGCAGCTTGGGTTTTACGCAGTATTTT. Full variable domain (rest looked up from reference TRBV5-6 and TRBJ2-3): DAGVTQSPTHLIKTRGQQVTLRCSPKSGHDTVSWYQQALGQGPQFIFQYYEEEERQRGNFPDRFSGHQFPNYSSELNVNALLLGDSALYLCASSLGFTQYFGPGTRLTVL.

For the CDR3, the DNA is TGCGCCAGCAGCTTGTGGCCGGGAAGGGAGACCCAGTACTTC. Its translation is CASSLWPGRETQYF. V usage is TRBV5-1 and J usage is TRBJ2-5, with D tentatively TRBD2 (5 bases). V was trimmed by 1 base and J by 5 bases, leaving 12 bases between them. The CDR3 is made up of 14 amino acids. The germline CDR1 and CDR2 sequences are SGHRS and YFSETQ.

The gene calls are TRBV11-2 and TRBJ2-7; no reliable D call. The CDR3 is made up of 14 amino acids. Germline V gives CDR1 SGHAT, CDR2 FQNNGV. Trimming took 1 base from V and 2 from J, leaving 9 bases between them. The CDR3 here is CASSLVGETYEQYV. In DNA, the CDR3 is TGTGCCAGCAGCTTAGTCGGTGAAACCTACGAGCAGTACGTC.

This sequence joins TRBV7-9 and TRBJ2-7; D may be TRBD1 (6 bases). Germline V gene lookup returns CDR1 SEHNR and CDR2 FQNEAQ (reference sequence). With 3 bases removed from V and 6 bases from J, the gap between germline ends came to 15 bases. The CDR3 totals 14 residues. The CDR3 here is CASSLGQQGSEQYF. Written as DNA, the CDR3 is TGTGCCAGCAGCTTGGGACAACAGGGATCCGAGCAGTACTTC. Variable domain in full (rest from reference TRBV7-9 and TRBJ2-7): DTGVSQNPRHKITKRGQNVTFRCDPISEHNRLYWYRQTLGQGPEFLTYFQNEAQLEKSRLLSDRFSAERPKGSFSTLEIQRTEQGDSAMYLCASSLGQQGSEQYFGPGTRLTVT.

This rearrangement joins TRBV25-1 to TRBJ2-7; a weak D match, TRBD2 (7 bases). Deletions cut 5 bases from V and 5 bases from J, with 16 bases between. This CDR3 is 14 amino acids long. Germline values: CDR1 MGHDK, CDR2 SYGVNS. The DNA of the CDR3 is TGTGCCAGCAGTCCCCGAGGGGAGGGGGACGAGCAGTACTTC. Protein: CASSPRGEGDEQYF.

The genes are TRBV29-1 and TRBJ2-7, with D possibly being TRBD1 (6 bases). Germline assignment: CDR1 SQVTM and CDR2 ANQGSEA. Trimming took off 4 bases at V and 2 bases at J, with 12 bases between the two ends. This CDR3 has 13 residues. CDR3 sequence reads: CSVAPDRPYEQYF. In DNA, the CDR3 is TGCAGCGTTGCTCCGGACAGACCCTACGAGCAGTACTTC.

The rearrangement links TRBV25-1 to TRBJ1-2; 8 bases agree with TRBD1. V lost 4 bases and J lost 8; bases outside the gene matches: 3. Germline CDR1 is MGHDK and CDR2 is SYGVNS. The length of the CDR3 is 12 residues. As DNA, the CDR3 is TGTGCCAGCAGTGGGACAGGGTTAGGCTACACCTTC. Its translation is CASSGTGLGYTF.

The chain links TRBV20-1 to TRBJ2-7, with 9 bases that match TRBD2. This CDR3 has 14 residues. The germline V gene encodes CDR1 DFQATT and CDR2 SNEGSKA (reference sequence). The J segment lost 6 bases and the V segment lost 2 bases, leaving 8 bases of the junction unmatched. The CDR3, as DNA: TGCAGTGCTAGACAAGCGCGGGAGGGAGGCGAGCAGTACTTC. This codes for CSARQAREGGEQYF.

The chain employs TRBV27 and TRBJ1-2, with unresolved D. The CDR3 consists of 13 residues. V was trimmed by 3 bases and J by 0 bases, leaving 5 bases between them. The germline V gene encodes CDR1 MNHEY and CDR2 SMNVEV (reference sequence). CDR3 sequence (DNA): TGTGCCAGCAGTTTGAGCGCTAACTATGGCTACACCTTC. Protein: CASSLSANYGYTF.

This chain links TRBV3-1 with TRBJ2-5, with D possibly called TRBD1 or TRBD2 (5 bases each). The V and J ends lost 6 bases and 1 base respectively, with 36 bases between them. This CDR3 has 22 residues. CDR1 is LGHDT and CDR2 is YNNKEL in the germline V gene (reference sequence). The CDR3 protein is CASRQTVPGSGQDRPPQETQYF. For the CDR3, the DNA is TGTGCCAGCAGACAAACCGTTCCAGGGAGTGGCCAAGACCGACCCCCCCAAGAGACCCAGTACTTC.

The V gene is TRBV19, the J gene TRBJ1-1; D gene uncertain. Looked up from germline, CDR1 is LNHDA and CDR2 is SQIVND (reference sequence). The CDR3 spans 11 residues. Between the trimmed V and J ends, which lost 8 bases and 7 bases, there was a span of 11 bases. CDR3 bases: TGTGCCAGTGGGTTGAGGCGTGAAGCTTTCTTT. Translating it yields CASGLRREAFF.

This chain joins TRBV5-6 and TRBJ1-2; 9 positions agree with TRBD1. The ends lost 5 bases at V and 5 bases at J; junction bases unmatched: 4. Germline V gives CDR1 SGHDT, CDR2 YYEEEE. The length of the CDR3 is 13 residues. This CDR3 reads CASRGTGMYGYTF. For the CDR3, the DNA is TGTGCCAGCAGGGGGACAGGGATGTATGGCTACACCTTC.

The chain employs TRBV11-2 and TRBJ2-4; unclear D gene. The V gene's germline CDR1 is SGHAT and CDR2 FQNNGV. V shed 6 bases and J shed 1 base, with 7 bases lying between them. This CDR3 has 13 residues. The CDR3 DNA sequence: TGTGCCAGCAGGTCCTCGGCCAAAAACATTCAGTACTTC. As protein: CASRSSAKNIQYF.

This clonotype was recorded once. The chain recombines TRBV27 with TRBJ2-7; the match to TRBD2 covers 8 bases. The ends lost 5 bases at V and 2 bases at J; junction bases unmatched: 5. This CDR3 has 14 residues. The germline CDR1 and CDR2 sequences are MNHEY and SMNVEV (reference sequence). The CDR3 DNA reads as TGTGCCAGCAGTATTGCGGGGGGAGCCTACGAGCAGTACTTC. It specifies CASSIAGGAYEQYF.

Here the CDR3 reads CASSFGRREQYF. The CDR3 nucleotides read TGTGCCAGCAGTTTCGGCCGGCGCGAGCAGTACTTC. The V call is TRBV12-3 or TRBV12-4, the J call TRBJ2-7, with no clear D. The V end lost 3 bases, the J end lost 6 bases, and 9 bases lay between the germline ends. The CDR3 length is 12 residues.

The chain combines TRBV14 with TRBJ2-5; a possible D gene is TRBD2 (6 bases). Germline values: CDR1 SGHDN, CDR2 FVKESK. The CDR3 loop spans 15 amino acids. The ends were cut back, 0 bases at V and 1 base at J, with 9 bases in the middle. CDR3 amino acids: CASSQEEGGQETQYF. The CDR3 DNA reads as TGTGCCAGCAGCCAAGAGGAGGGAGGCCAAGAGACCCAGTACTTC.

The J gene is TRBJ1-5, the V gene TRBV7-8; 8 bases agree with TRBD1. Trimming removed 5 bases from V and 6 bases from J; junction bases left unmatched: 6. The CDR3 is 14 amino acids. Germline V lookup: CDR1 SGHVS, CDR2 FQNEAQ. The CDR3 nucleotides read TGTGCCAGCAGCGGGGACAGGTCTGGTCAGCCCCAGCATTTT. This encodes CASSGDRSGQPQHF.

The chain has TRBV28 and TRBJ2-7; 8 nucleotides line up with TRBD2. Germline-derived CDR1 and CDR2 are MDHEN and SYDVKM. The CDR3 sequence is 15 residues long. Germline trimming cut 5 bases from V and 4 bases from J; bases unmatched to any gene: 10. The CDR3 region is CASSARGAGEYEQYV. The CDR3 nucleotides read TGTGCCAGCAGTGCCCGAGGAGCGGGGGAGTACGAGCAGTACGTC.

The chain has TRBV25-1 and TRBJ2-2; D is uncertain. This CDR3 is 14 amino acids long. V shed 4 bases and J shed 2 bases, with 8 bases lying between them. The germline gives CDR1 MGHDK, CDR2 SYGVNS. This chain's CDR3 is CASSALANTGELFF. The CDR3 DNA is TGTGCCAGCAGTGCACTCGCTAACACCGGGGAGCTGTTTTTT.

V and J are TRBV3-1 and TRBJ1-1, with 7 bases fitting TRBD1. J lost 4 bases, V lost 4 bases, and 3 bases had no gene match. The germline gives CDR1 LGHDT, CDR2 YNNKEL (reference sequence). The CDR3 spans 13 residues. In DNA form, the CDR3 reads TGTGCCAGCAGCCGGGACAGAGGCACTGAAGCTTTCTTT. It specifies CASSRDRGTEAFF.

This rearrangement joins TRBV30 to TRBJ1-4, with TRBD1 matching 7 bases. The CDR3 sequence is 16 residues long. Germline CDR1 GTSNPN, CDR2 SVGIG (reference sequence). The J segment lost 6 bases and the V segment lost 0 bases, leaving 10 bases of the junction unmatched. DNA of the CDR3: TGTGCCTGGAGTGTTCTTAGGAGGGGGCGAGATGAAAAACTGTTTTTT. Its protein product is CAWSVLRRGRDEKLFF.

The chain employs TRBV14 and TRBJ2-7, with D perhaps matching TRBD1 or TRBD2 (6 bases each). Trimming stripped 0 bases from V and 11 bases from J, with 17 bases between. Germline loops: CDR1 SGHDN, CDR2 FVKESK. This CDR3 comprises 14 residues. This CDR3 reads CASSQEIAGQEEYF. The CDR3 coding sequence is TGTGCCAGCAGCCAAGAGATCGCGGGACAAGAGGAGTACTTC. Full variable domain (missing parts from reference TRBV14 and TRBJ2-7): EAGVTQFPSHSVIEKGQTVTLRCDPISGHDNLYWYRRVMGKEIKFLLHFVKESKQDESGMPNNRFLAERTGGTYSTLKVQPAELEDSGVYFCASSQEIAGQEEYFGPGTRLTVT.